The clone carrying this T cell receptor (beta chain) was seen a few times. Its specificity is not known. This specimen comes from a study of T cell repertoires in cytomegalovirus infection. Whole-study context: From public TCR beta signatures came an indication of both CMV infection and matching HLA type.

Study-level findings and limits: The ex vivo response showed dominance by HLA-C-restricted CMV-specific TCR beta clonotypes.

TCRdb ran MiXCR on the reads and lists one entry per CDR3 protein. The data contain approximately 500,000 distinct CDR3 sequences, about a quarter of them singletons. Trimming removed 4 bases from V and 0 bases from J, with 10 bases in between. CDR3 length: 15 amino acids. CDR1 ENHRY and CDR2 SYGVKD come from the germline V gene. Sequenced material: PBMCs. The source is a human donor in good health (CMV status not recorded). Some clones in this sample may be carry-over from other donors' samples. The chain uses TRBV10-3 and TRBJ2-1; D unclear. DNA for the CDR3: TGTGCCATCAGTGGGTGGCGGAGCTCCTACAATGAGCAGTTCTTC. It specifies CAISGWRSSYNEQFF.